The T cell receptor beta chain described here comes from a study of tumor-infiltrating lymphocytes in localized non-small cell lung cancer (dated by TCRdb to the early 2020s). Some background on the complete study: Patients whose samples were collected after neoadjuvant chemotherapy, as well as both smokers and never-smokers and several histologies, were included in the cohort. Resected tumor tissue and uninvolved lung tissue described as non-adjacent to the tumor were contributed by each patient, with both tissues obtained from the same patient. TCR sequencing was one of several integrated assays, alongside flow cytometry, multiplex immunofluorescence, RNA-seq, exome sequencing and proteomics, applied to the same patients. In total, the ICON cohort consisted of around 140 surgical patients with localized non-small cell lung cancer who had their tumors resected. A total of 55 or so patients were included in the paired tumor versus uninvolved lung comparison of immunoSEQ T-cell fraction. Here is what the overall study found, with its caveats: Different pieces of the same tissue were used for different assays, so technical variation could not be separated from intratumor heterogeneity. Since assay coverage differed from patient to patient depending on how much tissue was available, TCR sequencing was done for only a subset of the cohort. The TCR-derived T-cell fraction showed no difference between the flow cytometry-defined immunotypes IM1 (good prognosis) and IM2 (poor prognosis). Higher T cell infiltration in tumors than in uninvolved lung tissue was supported by TCRbeta sequencing, consistent with immunofluorescence CD3 counts.

The immunoSEQ assay used for TCR sequencing gave the T-cell fraction in both tumor and uninvolved lung tissue. In the authors' own workflow: To analyze survival, patients were divided into a high T-cell fraction group (upper tertile) and a low T-cell fraction group (lower two tertiles), and the two groups were compared using a log-rank test. A signed-rank test was used to test paired tumor versus uninvolved lung differences in T-cell fraction. TCRdb holds this immuneACCESS table with in-frame rearrangements only. Some clones are missing; in checked studies, unresolved V genes explain under half, and the rest has no known cause. V and J calls and clone size follow that table, whereas D and trimming were derived from the DNA. In this sample the table shows around 12,000 clones, 70% to 90% of which occur a single time. The leading ten clones occupy more than 3% of the sample. The V end gives up 5 bases and the J end 6 bases, leaving 4 bases in the junction not matched to a gene. From its cysteine to its phenylalanine, the CDR3 spans 14 amino acids. The read is trimmed to its CDR3 DNA, 42 bases read in frame from base 1. CDR1 SEHNR and CDR2 FQNEAQ were looked up in the germline V gene (reference sequence).

Patient enrollment in ICON started in early 2016, and the final patient was enrolled in late 2018. Fresh tumor and matched uninvolved tissue for in-depth immune analyses, including TCR sequencing, were collected from a subcohort of approximately 82 patients. DNA for TCR sequencing was isolated from bulk tissue, and no cell sorting was done. Comment on this clone: What this receptor recognizes is not known. Per-nucleotide qualities are absent, and no much larger clonotype sits a single base away.

The sequencing sample was made of uninvolved lung tissue not adjacent to the tumor. The V and J genes are TRBV7-9 and TRBJ2-3, and TRBD1 matches 11 of the central bases. The sequence was obtained from a human donor with non-small cell lung cancer. The bases read TGTGCCAGCAGCCCCGGGACAGGGGGGGATACGCAGTATTTT. It is translated as CASSPGTGGDTQYF.